This T cell receptor (beta chain) is from a study of T cell responses to AZD1222 COVID-19 vaccine. Notes on the study in general: White British ancestry dominated among donors, who included more females, and clonal diversity was possibly underestimated. Targeting of unmutated variant regions was reportedly seen in nearly half of spike-specific TCRs.

Repertoires were generated with immunoSEQ multiplex PCR, while TCRdb's copy carries only in-frame clones and drops some. The table has some 130,000 clones, around nine tenths seen once. As for this clone: Its antigen is unidentified.

V was shortened by 8 bases and J by 5 bases, with 16 bases between the two germline ends. The germline V gene has CDR1 MNHEY and CDR2 SVGAGI. The CDR3 consists of 13 residues. Material: peripheral blood, obtained on day 0 of AZD1222 vaccination. The clonotype originates from an adult in good health. The chain links TRBV6-5 to TRBJ2-7; TRBD2 might be the D (5 bases). CDR3 DNA: TGTGCCAGCTTGCCTCGCCGAGGGAACGAGCAGTACTTC. Residues: CASLPRRGNEQYF.